This TCR beta chain was profiled in a study of CD8+CD57+ T cells in acquired aplastic anemia listed by TCRdb under 2018. About the study as a whole: A mean of roughly 2.9 ug of DNA, ranging from about 0.17 to 30 ug, was extracted from sorted CD4+ and CD8+ cells. An average of roughly 10 million reads for CD4+ cells and 12 million or so reads for CD8+ cells was obtained from healthy donor samples.

The study deep-sequenced TCR repertoires of sorted CD4+ and CD8+ blood T cells from severe aplastic anemia patients and healthy subjects. Ficoll-Paque density gradient centrifugation was used to isolate peripheral blood mononuclear cells. Before DNA extraction, CD4+ and CD8+ T cells were sorted with FACS or magnetic beads. This clonotype has a handful of counts. The antigen it recognizes is unknown. Its ends do not fully match the called genes, so a read error is possible. Profiling of TCR beta VDJ combinations and CDR3 sequences used genomic DNA as the template. An Illumina HiSeq 2000 was used for TCR repertoire sequencing. In the source study's methods: Repertoires were assessed using TRBV/TRBJ rearrangement plots, CDR3 size and DJ length profiles, and Simpson's diversity index. The most abundant DNA sequence in the deep sequencing data was defined as the immunodominant clone. CDR3 amino acid sequences were screened for sharing across subjects and were compared with published repertoires and the VDJdb database. TCRdb trimmed the raw reads at Q25, called clones with MiXCR and kept productive beta chains. Rows matching on CDR3 protein sequence are summarized as one entry with the most common DNA and genes. These V and J calls rely on TCRdb rather than the paper's analysis. This sample lists 400,000 to 450,000 distinct CDR3 sequences; 55% to 75% were detected once. The top ten clones comprise more than 3.5% of the sample.

The investigation overall reported the following: Around 30 CD8+ CDR3 sequences were found to be shared between patients and controls, but these sequences appeared to be highly expressed in patients and within the immunodominant clones of the patients. No significant difference in CD8+ Simpson's diversity was found between patients and healthy controls (P=0.060).

The germline V gene provides CDR1 SNHLY and CDR2 FYNNEI. From its cysteine to its phenylalanine, the CDR3 spans 16 amino acids. CDR3 DNA only is kept here, 48 bases in frame from base 1. The origin of this receptor is a human donor in good health, serving as a control. Sequenced sample: sorted CD4+, CD8+, or CD8+CD57+ T cells (not recorded which) from PBMCs. The sequence is built from TRBV2 and TRBJ2-7; 7 bases in between match TRBD1. CDR3 loop: CASSGEGAVITYEQSF. The nucleotide sequence is given as TGTGCCAGCAGTGGAGAGGGGGCTGTGATTACCTACGAGCAGTCCTTC.